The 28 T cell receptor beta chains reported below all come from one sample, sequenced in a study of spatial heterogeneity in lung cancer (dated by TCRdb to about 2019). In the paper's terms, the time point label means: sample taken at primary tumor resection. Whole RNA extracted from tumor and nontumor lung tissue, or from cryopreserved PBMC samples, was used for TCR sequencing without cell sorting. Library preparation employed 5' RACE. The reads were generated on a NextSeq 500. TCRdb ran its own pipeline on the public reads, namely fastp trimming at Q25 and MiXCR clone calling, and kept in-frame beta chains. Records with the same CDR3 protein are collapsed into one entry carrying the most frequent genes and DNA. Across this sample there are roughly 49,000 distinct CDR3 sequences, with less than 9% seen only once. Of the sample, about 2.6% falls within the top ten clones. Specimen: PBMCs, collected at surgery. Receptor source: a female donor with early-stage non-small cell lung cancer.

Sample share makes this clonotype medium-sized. The CDR3 sequence: CASSFGGGAGTGELFF. Written as DNA, the CDR3 is TGTGCCAGCAGTTTCGGCGGGGGGGCTGGCACCGGGGAGCTGTTTTTT. The chain joins TRBV2 to TRBJ2-2; 9 bases agree with TRBD2. The CDR3 length is 16 residues. Germline CDR1 and CDR2: SNHLY and FYNNEI. Unmatched junction bases numbered 8, after V lost 5 bases and J lost 4 bases.

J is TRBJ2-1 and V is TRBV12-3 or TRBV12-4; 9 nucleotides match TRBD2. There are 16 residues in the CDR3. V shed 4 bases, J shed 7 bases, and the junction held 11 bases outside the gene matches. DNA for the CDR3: TGTGCCAGCAGTTGGACCCGGCGGGGGGGCCGTAATGAGCAGTTCTTC. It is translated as CASSWTRRGGRNEQFF.

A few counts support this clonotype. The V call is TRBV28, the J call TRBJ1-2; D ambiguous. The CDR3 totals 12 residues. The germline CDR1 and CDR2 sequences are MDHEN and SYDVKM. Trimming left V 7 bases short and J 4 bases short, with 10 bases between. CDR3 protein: CASNVGSYGYTF. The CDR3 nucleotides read TGTGCCAGCAATGTAGGTTCCTATGGCTACACCTTC.

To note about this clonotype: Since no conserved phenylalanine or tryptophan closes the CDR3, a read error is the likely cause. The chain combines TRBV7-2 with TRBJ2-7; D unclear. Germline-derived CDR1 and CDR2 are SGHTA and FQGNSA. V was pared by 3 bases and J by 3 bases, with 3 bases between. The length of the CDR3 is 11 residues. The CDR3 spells CASSFNYEQYL. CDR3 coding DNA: TGTGCCAGCAGCTTCAACTACGAGCAGTACCTC.

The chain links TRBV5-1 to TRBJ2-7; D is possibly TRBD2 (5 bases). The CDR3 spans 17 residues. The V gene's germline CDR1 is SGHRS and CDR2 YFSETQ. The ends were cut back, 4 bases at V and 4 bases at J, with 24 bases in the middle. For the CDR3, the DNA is TGCGCCAGCAGCCGTTTCCTCCGGACGGAGGCCGGGTACGAGCAGTACTTC. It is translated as CASSRFLRTEAGYEQYF.

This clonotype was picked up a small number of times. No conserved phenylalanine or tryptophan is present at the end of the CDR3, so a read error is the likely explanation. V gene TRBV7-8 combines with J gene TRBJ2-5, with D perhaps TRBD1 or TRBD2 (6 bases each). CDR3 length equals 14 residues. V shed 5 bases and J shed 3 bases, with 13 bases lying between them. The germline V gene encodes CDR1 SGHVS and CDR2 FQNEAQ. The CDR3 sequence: CASSLGGTEETQYL. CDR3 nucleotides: TGTGCCAGCAGCCTAGGGGGGACTGAAGAGACCCAGTACCTC.

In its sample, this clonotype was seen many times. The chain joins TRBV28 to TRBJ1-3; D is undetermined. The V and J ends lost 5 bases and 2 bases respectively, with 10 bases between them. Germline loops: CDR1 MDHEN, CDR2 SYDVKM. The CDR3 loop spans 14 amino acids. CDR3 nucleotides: TGTGCCAGCAGTGCCCCAGGTGCTGGAAACACCATATATTTT. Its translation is CASSAPGAGNTIYF. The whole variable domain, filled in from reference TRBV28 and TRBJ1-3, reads DVKVTQSSRYLVKRTGEKVFLECVQDMDHENMFWYRQDPGLGLRLIYFSYDVKMKEKGDIPEGYSVSREKKERFSLILESASTNQTSMYLCASSAPGAGNTIYFGEGSWLTVV.

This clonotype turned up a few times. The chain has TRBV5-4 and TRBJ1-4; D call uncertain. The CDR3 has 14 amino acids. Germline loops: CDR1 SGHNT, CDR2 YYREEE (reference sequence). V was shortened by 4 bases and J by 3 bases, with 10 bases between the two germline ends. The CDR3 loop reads CASSRTGANEKLFF. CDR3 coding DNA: TGTGCCAGCAGCCGCACGGGAGCTAATGAAAAACTGTTTTTT. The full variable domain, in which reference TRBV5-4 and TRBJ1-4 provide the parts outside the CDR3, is ETGVTQSPTHLIKTRGQQVTLRCSSQSGHNTVSWYQQALGQGPQFIFQYYREEENGRGNFPPRFSGLQFPNYSSELNVNALELDDSALYLCASSRTGANEKLFFGSGTQLSVL.

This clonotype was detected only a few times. The CDR3 DNA reads TGTGCCAGCAGTAAACAGGGTACTGGGGCCAACGTCCTGACTTTC. It specifies CASSKQGTGANVLTF. The chain is built from TRBV2 and TRBJ2-6, with D tentatively TRBD1 (6 bases). V was pared by 5 bases and J by 2 bases, with 10 bases between. The CDR3 consists of 15 residues. In germline, CDR1 is SNHLY, CDR2 FYNNEI.

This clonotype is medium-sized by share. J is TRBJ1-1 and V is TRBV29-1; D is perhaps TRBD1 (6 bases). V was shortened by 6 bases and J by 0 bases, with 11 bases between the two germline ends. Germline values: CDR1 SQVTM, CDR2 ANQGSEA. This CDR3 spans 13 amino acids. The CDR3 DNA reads TGCAGCGTCGTGACAGGTATGAACACTGAAGCTTTCTTT. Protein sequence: CSVVTGMNTEAFF.

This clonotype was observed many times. The CDR3 coding sequence is TGCAGCGTTCAGGGCCCAGATACGCAGTATTTT. It encodes CSVQGPDTQYF. The chain uses TRBV29-1 and TRBJ2-3, with a tentative D call TRBD1 (5 bases). Trimming removed 5 bases from V and 4 bases from J, with 7 bases in between. The CDR3 runs 11 residues. Germline-derived CDR1 and CDR2 are SQVTM and ANQGSEA.

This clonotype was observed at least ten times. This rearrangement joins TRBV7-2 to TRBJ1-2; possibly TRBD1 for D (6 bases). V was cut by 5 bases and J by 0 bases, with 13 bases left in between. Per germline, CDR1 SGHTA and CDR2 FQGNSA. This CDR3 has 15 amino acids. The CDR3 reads CASSPSTGSNYGYTF. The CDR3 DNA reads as TGTGCCAGCAGCCCGTCGACAGGATCTAACTATGGCTACACCTTC.

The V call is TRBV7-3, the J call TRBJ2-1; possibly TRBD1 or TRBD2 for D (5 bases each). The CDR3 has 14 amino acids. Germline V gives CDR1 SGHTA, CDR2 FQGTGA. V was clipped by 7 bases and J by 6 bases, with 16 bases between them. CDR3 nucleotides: TGTGCCAGCACCCCGGGGACCCCTGCCAATGAGCAGTTCTTC. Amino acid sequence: CASTPGTPANEQFF.

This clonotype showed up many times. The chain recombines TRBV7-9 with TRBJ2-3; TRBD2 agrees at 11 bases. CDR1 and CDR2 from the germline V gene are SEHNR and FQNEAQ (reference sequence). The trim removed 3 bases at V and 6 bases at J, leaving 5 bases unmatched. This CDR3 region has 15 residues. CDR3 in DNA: TGTGCCAGCAGCTTGTCTAGCGGGGGGATGGATACGCAGTATTTT. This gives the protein CASSLSSGGMDTQYF.

CDR3 loop: CSASPGAQGYEQYF. DNA for the CDR3: TGCAGTGCTAGTCCAGGGGCCCAAGGGTACGAGCAGTACTTC. V and J are TRBV20-1 and TRBJ2-7; tentative D call: TRBD1 (6 bases). Germline-derived CDR1 and CDR2 are DFQATT and SNEGSKA (reference sequence). The length of the CDR3 is 14 residues. Trimming took 3 bases from V and 4 from J, leaving 16 bases between them.

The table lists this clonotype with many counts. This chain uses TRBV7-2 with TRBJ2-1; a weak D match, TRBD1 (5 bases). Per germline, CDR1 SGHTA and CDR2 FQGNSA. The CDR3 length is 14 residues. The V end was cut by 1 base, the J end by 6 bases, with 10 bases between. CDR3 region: CASSLGGRRNEQFF. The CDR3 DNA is TGTGCCAGCAGCTTAGGGGGCAGGCGCAATGAGCAGTTCTTC.

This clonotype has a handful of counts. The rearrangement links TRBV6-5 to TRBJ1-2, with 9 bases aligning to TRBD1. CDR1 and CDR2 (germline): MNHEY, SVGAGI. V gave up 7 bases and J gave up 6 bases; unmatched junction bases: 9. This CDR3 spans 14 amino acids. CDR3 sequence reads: CASTRTGEYDGYTF. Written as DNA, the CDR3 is TGTGCCAGCACCCGGACAGGGGAGTACGATGGCTACACCTTC.

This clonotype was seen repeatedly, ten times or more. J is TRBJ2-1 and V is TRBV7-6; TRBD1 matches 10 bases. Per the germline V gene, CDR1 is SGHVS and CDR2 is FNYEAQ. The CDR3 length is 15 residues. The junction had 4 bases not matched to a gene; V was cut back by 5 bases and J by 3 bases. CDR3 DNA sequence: TGTGCCAGCAGCAGACAGGGGGCTGACTACAATGAGCAGTTCTTC. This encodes CASSRQGADYNEQFF.

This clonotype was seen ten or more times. The CDR3 nucleotides are TGCGCCAGCAGCTCCTGGGGTACAGGTCTACGTGAGCAGTACTTC. This codes for CASSSWGTGLREQYF. The V and J genes are TRBV5-1 and TRBJ2-7; possible D gene TRBD1, 5 bases. Trimming took 3 bases from V and 7 from J, leaving 20 bases between them. Per the germline V gene, CDR1 is SGHRS and CDR2 is YFSETQ. The CDR3 loop spans 15 amino acids. The full variable domain, completed using reference TRBV5-1 and TRBJ2-7, is KAGVTQTPRYLIKTRGQQVTLSCSPISGHRSVSWYQQTPGQGLQFLFEYFSETQRNKGNFPGRFSGRQFSNSRSEMNVSTLELGDSALYLCASSSWGTGLREQYFGPGTRLTVT.

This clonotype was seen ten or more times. CDR3 bases: TGTGCCAGCATCTTCAGCAATGAGCAGTTCTTC. As protein: CASIFSNEQFF. J is TRBJ2-1 and V is TRBV28; D not certain. Looked up from germline, CDR1 is MDHEN and CDR2 is SYDVKM. The V end lost 7 bases, the J end lost 6 bases, and 7 bases lay between the germline ends. This CDR3 has 11 amino acids.

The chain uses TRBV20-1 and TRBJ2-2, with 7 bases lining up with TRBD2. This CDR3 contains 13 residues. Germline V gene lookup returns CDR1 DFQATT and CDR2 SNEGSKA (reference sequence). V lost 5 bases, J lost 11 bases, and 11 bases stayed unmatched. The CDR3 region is CSARGSHSDELFF. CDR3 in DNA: TGCAGTGCTCGCGGGAGTCACTCCGACGAGCTGTTTTTT.

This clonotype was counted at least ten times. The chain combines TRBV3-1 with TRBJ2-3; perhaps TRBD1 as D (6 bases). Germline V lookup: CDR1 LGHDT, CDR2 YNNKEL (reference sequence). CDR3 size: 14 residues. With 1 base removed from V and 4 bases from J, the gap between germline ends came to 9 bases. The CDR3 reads CASSQVRQADTQYF. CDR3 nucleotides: TGTGCCAGCAGCCAAGTCCGACAGGCAGATACGCAGTATTTT.

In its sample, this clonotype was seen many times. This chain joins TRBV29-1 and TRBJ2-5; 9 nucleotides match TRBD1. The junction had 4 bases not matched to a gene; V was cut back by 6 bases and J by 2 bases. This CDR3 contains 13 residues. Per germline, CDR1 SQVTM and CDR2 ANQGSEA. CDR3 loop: CSVTQGAQETQYF. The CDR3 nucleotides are TGCAGCGTGACACAGGGGGCGCAAGAGACCCAGTACTTC.

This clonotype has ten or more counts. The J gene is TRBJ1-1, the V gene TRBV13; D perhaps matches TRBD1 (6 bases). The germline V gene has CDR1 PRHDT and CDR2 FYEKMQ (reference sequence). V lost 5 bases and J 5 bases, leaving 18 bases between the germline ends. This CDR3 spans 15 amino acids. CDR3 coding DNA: TGTGCCAGCAGCCCCTACAGGGTGAGGGAAACTGAAGCTTTCTTT. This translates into CASSPYRVRETEAFF. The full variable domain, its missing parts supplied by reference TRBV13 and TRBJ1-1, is AAGVIQSPRHLIKEKRETATLKCYPIPRHDTVYWYQQGPGQDPQFLISFYEKMQSDKGSIPDRFSAQQFSDYHSELNMSSLELGDSALYFCASSPYRVRETEAFFGQGTRLTVV.

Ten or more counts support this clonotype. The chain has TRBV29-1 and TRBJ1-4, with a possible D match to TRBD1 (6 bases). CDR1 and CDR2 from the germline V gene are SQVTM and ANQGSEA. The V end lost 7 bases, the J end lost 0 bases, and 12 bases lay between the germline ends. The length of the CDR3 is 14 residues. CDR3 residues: CSARTGTTNEKLFF. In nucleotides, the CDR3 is TGCAGCGCCCGAACAGGGACAACTAATGAAAAACTGTTTTTT.

DNA of the CDR3: TGTGCCAGCAGAGAGAGACAGGGGGCTTCTGGAAACACCATATATTTT. Translated, it gives CASRERQGASGNTIYF. The chain couples TRBV2 to TRBJ1-3, with 10 bases lining up with TRBD1. CDR1 and CDR2 from the germline V gene are SNHLY and FYNNEI. This CDR3 comprises 16 residues. Trimming at V came to 6 bases and at J to 1 base, leaving 6 bases not matched to a gene.

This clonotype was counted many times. The CDR3 sequence: CASSSPGGTDTQYF. DNA of the CDR3: TGTGCCAGCAGCTCTCCGGGGGGCACAGATACGCAGTATTTT. This sequence joins TRBV7-6 and TRBJ2-3; D might be TRBD2 (6 bases). The CDR3 is 14 amino acids. Per the germline V gene, CDR1 is SGHVS and CDR2 is FNYEAQ. V lost 4 bases, J lost 1 base, and 9 bases lay in between.

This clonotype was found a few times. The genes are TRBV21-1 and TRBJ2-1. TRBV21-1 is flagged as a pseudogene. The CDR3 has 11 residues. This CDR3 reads CASSKEDEQFF. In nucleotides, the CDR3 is TGTGCCAGCAGCAAAGAGGATGAGCAGTTCTTC.